The rows below give T cell receptor beta chains drawn from one sample of a study of shared clonotypes between healthy human individuals. Sequenced by immunoSEQ multiplex PCR; TCRdb stores in-frame clones only, minus some. The sample includes a few million clones, around nine tenths of them seen just once. Sequenced input: naive CD4+ T cells sorted from blood. These receptors all stem from a man younger than 35 in good health. The CDR3 runs from the conserved cysteine through the conserved F or W.

v_gene,j_gene,CDR3aa
TRBV10-3,TRBJ1-5,CAISEDSVNQPQHF
TRBV10-3,TRBJ2-3,CATAGQGAGAASTDTQYF
TRBV10-3,TRBJ1-4,CAISGGREATNEKLFF
TRBV6-5,TRBJ2-1,CASSLAGVGNEQFF
TRBV5-4,TRBJ2-5,CASSPAGRNQETQYF
TRBV28,TRBJ1-4,CASSPPSGNNEKLFF
TRBV7-9,TRBJ1-3,CASSFRQGWSSGNTIYF
TRBV7-2,TRBJ1-2,CASSPGGGVGYTF
TRBV5-4,TRBJ2-4,CASSDSGGLVSIQYF
TRBV19,TRBJ1-2,CASSIGGGGRYGYTF
TRBV6-5,TRBJ1-1,CASRGQGLGTEAFF
TRBV7-2,TRBJ2-2,CASSFGTSGHYTGELFF
TRBV7-3,TRBJ1-3,CASRGTGNTIYF
TRBV7-2,TRBJ1-2,CASSSQMQVPPGYTF
TRBV2,TRBJ2-2,CASGPRSRGGTGELFF
TRBV6-5,TRBJ2-7,CASSYSGAGTYEQYF
TRBV29-1,TRBJ2-5,CSVSGTSGGRETQYF
TRBV6-6,TRBJ2-7,CASRQGNEQYF
TRBV2,TRBJ2-5,CASRSTGTAQETQYF
TRBV27,TRBJ2-1,CASSGIAGGPYNEQFF